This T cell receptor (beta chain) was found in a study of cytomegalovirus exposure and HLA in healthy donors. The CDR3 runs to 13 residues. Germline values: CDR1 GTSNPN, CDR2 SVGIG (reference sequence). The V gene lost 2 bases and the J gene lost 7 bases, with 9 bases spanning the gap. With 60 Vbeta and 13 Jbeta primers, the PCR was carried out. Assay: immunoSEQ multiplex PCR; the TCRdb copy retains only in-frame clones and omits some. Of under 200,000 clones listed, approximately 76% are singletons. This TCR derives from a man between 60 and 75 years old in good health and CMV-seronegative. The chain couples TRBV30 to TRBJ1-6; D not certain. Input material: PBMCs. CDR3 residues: CAWSRRENSPLHF. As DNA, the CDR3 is TGTGCCTGGAGTAGGCGGGAAAATTCACCCCTCCACTTT.